The 2 T cell receptor beta chains presented below share a single source sample, sequenced in a study of blood T cells in healthy people across ages. Together with a sample-barcoded 5' primer, a J-beta primer mix was included in a second PCR lasting about 7 to 11 cycles. TCRdb processed the 5' RACE reads anew with MiXCR; each CDR3 protein has one entry. The top ten hold roughly 6.3% of the sample, which has over 1,300,000 distinct CDR3 sequences, approximately 60% seen once. The sequenced sample consisted of blood. Receptor source: a man aged 18 to 29 in good health.

This chain joins TRBV2 and TRBJ1-2; D ambiguous. This CDR3 is 11 amino acids long. Between the trimmed V and J ends, which lost 1 base and 8 bases, there was a span of 5 bases. Per the germline V gene, CDR1 is SNHLY and CDR2 is FYNNEI. The CDR3 reads CASSEVGGYTF. DNA for the CDR3: TGTGCCAGCAGTGAAGTTGGGGGCTACACCTTC.

This clonotype has a handful of counts. V is TRBV7-9 and J is TRBJ1-1; D is undetermined. The CDR3 sequence is 16 residues long. The V and J ends lost 3 bases and 0 bases respectively, with 14 bases between them. CDR1 is SEHNR, CDR2 FQNEAQ, per germline (reference sequence). The CDR3 is CASSFSVAGLNTEAFF. CDR3 DNA: TGTGCCAGCAGCTTCAGTGTTGCGGGGTTGAACACTGAAGCTTTCTTT.